This TCR beta chain is from a study of blood T cell repertoires in COVID-19. CDR3 size: 18 residues. V gave up 1 base and J gave up 2 bases; unmatched junction bases: 7. The germline V gene has CDR1 MGHRA and CDR2 YSYEKL. The Seattle patients, enrolled during active infection, were followed longitudinally. Generated by immunoSEQ multiplex PCR, the TCRdb table keeps only in-frame clones and is missing some. This table holds some 64,000 clones, over 60% found once. Sequencing was carried out using peripheral blood. V and J are TRBV4-1 and TRBJ2-1; 11 nucleotides line up with TRBD2. This clonotype originated in a woman aged 70-85 years with COVID-19, enrolled during active disease. As DNA, the CDR3 is TGCGCCAGCAGCCAAGGTGTTCCGGGACTAGCGGCCTACAATGAGCAGTTCTTC. Its translation: CASSQGVPGLAAYNEQFF.